These 10 T cell receptor beta chains came from one sample sequenced in a study of Ad26.COV2.S vaccination and SARS-CoV-2 variants. The method was immunoSEQ multiplex PCR; TCRdb's version includes in-frame clones alone and lacks a portion of them. The data show 300,000 to 400,000 clones, about 91% seen once. The sample consisted of peripheral blood, taken after recovery from COVID-19. Source of these receptors: a human donor who had recovered from COVID-19.

The chain is built from TRBV19 and TRBJ2-5, with D tentatively TRBD2 (6 bases). Germline V gene sequence: CDR1 LNHDA, CDR2 SQIVND (reference sequence). Trimming took off 4 bases at V and 4 bases at J, with 10 bases between the two ends. The CDR3 spans 13 residues. The CDR3 coding sequence is TGTGCCAGTAGTACCCTCGGGGGAGAGACCCAGTACTTC. It yields the protein CASSTLGGETQYF.

This chain links TRBV5-6 with TRBJ1-6; 11 bases agree with TRBD1. CDR1 is SGHDT, CDR2 YYEEEE, per germline. With V trimmed by 5 bases and J by 10 bases, 8 bases remained unmatched. The CDR3 runs to 15 residues. CDR3 DNA: TGTGCCAGCAGGGCCGGGACAGGGGGAAGGTCACCCCTCCACTTT. Encoded protein: CASRAGTGGRSPLHF.

This clone has a single count. V and J are TRBV12-3 or TRBV12-4 and TRBJ2-1, with a possible D match to TRBD2 (5 bases). V lost 6 bases and J lost 9, with 12 bases in between. This CDR3 contains 12 residues. The CDR3 region is CASRDFWGEQFF. The CDR3 bases are TGTGCCAGCAGGGACTTTTGGGGTGAGCAGTTCTTC.

This clone has just a few counts. V usage is TRBV19 and J usage is TRBJ1-1; possibly TRBD1 for D (6 bases). Trimming cost V 6 bases and J 1 base, with 12 bases left between them. CDR1 is LNHDA and CDR2 is SQIVND in the germline V gene (reference sequence). This CDR3 is 14 amino acids long. The CDR3 here is CASRQGLRNTEAFF. CDR3 DNA sequence: TGTGCCAGTAGACAGGGACTGCGGAACACTGAAGCTTTCTTT.

As DNA, the CDR3 is TGTGCCAGCAGCGTAGTAGCGGGGGGTGGGGTCACAGATACGCAGTATTTT. It is translated as CASSVVAGGGVTDTQYF. The J gene is TRBJ2-3, the V gene TRBV9; 10 bases fit TRBD2. Germline V gene data show CDR1 as SGDLS and CDR2 as YYNGEE. V shed 0 bases and J 2 bases; nucleotides not matched to a gene: 6. The CDR3 is 17 residues long. The full variable domain, rest sourced from reference TRBV9 and TRBJ2-3, is DSGVTQTPKHLITATGQRVTLRCSPRSGDLSVYWYQQSLDQGLQFLIQYYNGEERAKGNILERFSAQQFPDLHSELNLSSLELGDSALYFCASSVVAGGGVTDTQYFGPGTRLTVL.

The V gene is TRBV7-2, the J gene TRBJ2-5, with 9 bases fitting TRBD2. The germline gives CDR1 SGHTA, CDR2 FQGNSA. The CDR3 extends over 16 amino acids. Germline trimming cut 1 base from V and 5 bases from J; bases unmatched to any gene: 8. The CDR3 loop reads CASSLEGLALRETQYF. The CDR3 DNA is TGTGCCAGCAGCTTAGAAGGACTAGCGCTTAGGGAGACCCAGTACTTC.

The chain links TRBV5-1 to TRBJ2-3; 7 nucleotides line up with TRBD2. The CDR3 covers 15 residues. From germline, CDR1 is SGHRS and CDR2 YFSETQ. Unmatched junction bases numbered 5, after V lost 4 bases and J lost 0 bases. This CDR3 is CASSRSGASTDTQYF. DNA of the CDR3: TGCGCCAGCAGCCGGAGCGGGGCAAGCACAGATACGCAGTATTTT.

There are a few counts of this clone. This chain links TRBV7-2 with TRBJ1-1; D is undetermined. Germline loops: CDR1 SGHTA, CDR2 FQGNSA. The CDR3 extends over 14 amino acids. The ends were cut back, 1 base at V and 0 bases at J, with 6 bases in the middle. CDR3 amino acids: CASSLERLNTEAFF. The CDR3, as DNA: TGTGCCAGCAGCTTAGAACGTCTGAACACTGAAGCTTTCTTT.

The genes are TRBV15 and TRBJ2-2, with a tentative D call TRBD2 (5 bases). Trimming removed 0 bases from V and 7 bases from J, with 6 bases in between. The CDR3 has 13 amino acids. Per germline, CDR1 LNHNV and CDR2 YYDKDF (reference sequence). This CDR3 reads CATSRDRGGELFF. The DNA for the CDR3 is TGTGCCACCAGCAGAGATCGGGGCGGGGAGCTGTTTTTT.

The chain employs TRBV5-4 and TRBJ1-5; 7 positions agree with TRBD1. The CDR3 spans 15 residues. Germline loops: CDR1 SGHNT, CDR2 YYREEE (reference sequence). V trimming: 4 bases; J trimming: 3 bases; junction bases outside the gene matches: 7. CDR3 in amino acids: CASSPGQVSNQPQHF. For the CDR3, the DNA is TGTGCCAGCAGCCCAGGACAGGTTTCCAATCAGCCCCAGCATTTT.